These T cell receptor beta chains were read from a single sample in a study of T cells in Graves' hyperthyroidism and ophthalmopathy. One entry per CDR3 protein results from TCRdb running MiXCR on the multiplex PCR reads. The sample lists about 680,000 distinct CDR3 sequences, over 35% occurring once. Sample: blood. The receptors derive from a woman aged 35 to 49 with Graves' hyperthyroidism. The CDR3 runs from the conserved cysteine through the conserved F or W. The D gene is left open where the match is weak. Size is omitted from some rows. Given values are once, few, many or a class for expanded clones.

CDR3: CASSQEASGWETQYF; DNA: TGTGCCAGCAGCCAAGAGGCTAGCGGGTGGGAGACCCAGTACTTC; V: TRBV14; D: TRBD2; size: NA; J: TRBJ2-5
CDR3: CASSQGGRLTNYGYTF; DNA: TGCGCCAGCAGCCAAGGGGGACGGCTTACTAACTATGGCTACACCTTC; V: TRBV4-3; D: NA; size: NA; J: TRBJ1-2
CDR3: CASSATQALTNEKLFF; DNA: TGTGCCAGTAGTGCTACCCAGGCCCTCACTAATGAAAAACTGTTTTTT; V: TRBV19; D: NA; size: many; J: TRBJ1-4
CDR3: CASSFPRDDEKLFF; DNA: TGTGCCAGCAGTTTTCCCAGGGATGATGAAAAACTGTTTTTT; V: TRBV7-3; D: NA; size: NA; J: TRBJ1-4
CDR3: CASSYSPGIAGNTIYF; DNA: TGTGCCAGCAGTTACTCTCCAGGGATTGCAGGAAACACCATATATTTT; V: TRBV6-6; D: NA; size: few; J: TRBJ1-3
CDR3: CASSLSWGYTEAFF; DNA: TGTGCCAGCAGCCTCTCCTGGGGTTACACTGAAGCTTTCTTT; V: TRBV5-6; D: NA; size: few; J: TRBJ1-1
CDR3: CASSHRDLDTEAFF; DNA: TGCGCCAGCAGCCACAGGGATTTGGACACTGAAGCTTTCTTT; V: TRBV4-1; D: NA; size: NA; J: TRBJ1-1
CDR3: CASGWDRVSSNYGYTF; DNA: TGTGCCAGCGGATGGGACAGGGTTTCGTCTAACTATGGCTACACCTTC; V: TRBV2; D: TRBD1; size: NA; J: TRBJ1-2
CDR3: CASSANPEANQPQHF; DNA: TGTGCCAGTAGTGCGAACCCTGAGGCCAATCAGCCCCAGCATTTT; V: TRBV10-3; D: NA; size: NA; J: TRBJ1-5
CDR3: CASSQVGTGRYEQYF; DNA: TGCGCCAGCAGCCAAGTGGGGACAGGACGTTACGAGCAGTACTTC; V: TRBV4-1; D: TRBD1; size: many; J: TRBJ2-7
CDR3: CATRSRQGAFYGYTF; DNA: TGTGCCACTCGTTCCAGGCAGGGGGCCTTCTATGGCTACACCTTC; V: TRBV6-5; D: TRBD1; size: NA; J: TRBJ1-2
CDR3: CATSDLGRGNGELFF; DNA: TGTGCCACCAGTGATTTGGGGCGGGGGAACGGGGAGCTGTTTTTT; V: TRBV24-1; D: TRBD2; size: NA; J: TRBJ2-2
CDR3: CAISEGRADGNTEAFF; DNA: TGTGCCATCAGTGAAGGCAGGGCGGATGGCAATACTGAAGCTTTCTTT; V: TRBV10-3; D: NA; size: few; J: TRBJ1-1
CDR3: CASRHQGATTEAFF; DNA: TGTGCCAGCAGGCATCAGGGGGCGACCACTGAAGCTTTCTTT; V: TRBV14; D: TRBD1; size: many; J: TRBJ1-1
CDR3: CSARRTGSGKETQYF; DNA: TGCAGTGCTAGAAGGACAGGCTCGGGGAAAGAGACCCAGTACTTC; V: TRBV20-1; D: TRBD1; size: NA; J: TRBJ2-5
CDR3: CASSGGSAAQAFF; DNA: TGTGCCAGCAGCGGTGGGTCAGCCGCTCAAGCTTTCTTT; V: TRBV9; D: NA; size: many; J: TRBJ1-1
CDR3: CSVTLGGTEAFF; DNA: TGCAGCGTTACTCTAGGGGGGACTGAAGCTTTCTTT; V: TRBV29-1; D: NA; size: many; J: TRBJ1-1
CDR3: CASRRGLAGYEQYF; DNA: TGTGCCAGCAGAAGGGGACTAGCCGGCTACGAGCAGTACTTC; V: TRBV5-8; D: TRBD2; size: few; J: TRBJ2-7
CDR3: CASSLALTHRGGANVLTF; DNA: TGTGCCAGCAGCCTAGCACTGACACACCGAGGCGGGGCCAACGTCCTGACTTTC; V: TRBV2; D: NA; size: few; J: TRBJ2-6
CDR3: CAISETGHSNYGYTF; DNA: TGTGCCATCAGTGAGACAGGGCATTCTAACTATGGCTACACCTTC; V: TRBV10-3; D: NA; size: NA; J: TRBJ1-2
CDR3: CASGSPGPRIATEAFF; DNA: TGTGCTAGTGGATCCCCGGGACCCAGAATTGCAACTGAAGCTTTCTTT; V: TRBV12-5; D: NA; size: few; J: TRBJ1-1
CDR3: CASSSARGGREKLFF; DNA: TGTGCCAGCAGCTCGGCCAGGGGGGGGCGTGAAAAACTGTTTTTT; V: TRBV7-9; D: TRBD1; size: NA; J: TRBJ1-4
CDR3: CSAREDYPDTQYF; DNA: TGCAGTGCTAGAGAGGACTACCCAGATACGCAGTATTTT; V: TRBV20-1; D: NA; size: NA; J: TRBJ2-3
CDR3: CASSLRTVYNEKLFF; DNA: TGTGCCAGCAGCCTTAGGACAGTCTATAATGAAAAACTGTTTTTT; V: TRBV7-2; D: NA; size: NA; J: TRBJ1-4
CDR3: CASSFGQGVSYEQYF; DNA: TGTGCCAGCAGCTTCGGACAGGGGGTTTCCTACGAGCAGTACTTC; V: TRBV7-9; D: TRBD1; size: many; J: TRBJ2-7
CDR3: CAISVDRVDNTIYF; DNA: TGTGCCATCAGTGTTGACAGGGTTGACAACACCATATATTTT; V: TRBV10-3; D: TRBD1; size: many; J: TRBJ1-3
CDR3: CAWSGTVEAFF; DNA: TGTGCCTGGTCTGGGACAGTTGAAGCTTTCTTT; V: TRBV30; D: TRBD1; size: NA; J: TRBJ1-1
CDR3: CASSRTGGHVQPQHF; DNA: TGTGCCAGCTCGCGGACAGGGGGCCATGTACAGCCCCAGCATTTT; V: TRBV25-1; D: TRBD1; size: NA; J: TRBJ1-5
CDR3: CSVGSGRYGYTF; DNA: TGCAGCGTAGGGAGCGGGAGGTATGGCTACACCTTC; V: TRBV29-1; D: NA; size: NA; J: TRBJ1-2
CDR3: CASRPGSSNYGYTF; DNA: TGTGCCAGCCGACCGGGCTCCTCTAACTATGGCTACACCTTC; V: TRBV6-5; D: NA; size: few; J: TRBJ1-2
CDR3: CASSREGQGVAFF; DNA: TGTGCCAGCAGCAGAGAGGGACAGGGCGTAGCTTTCTTT; V: TRBV7-3; D: TRBD1; size: many; J: TRBJ1-1
CDR3: CASAQDSGNYGYTF; DNA: TGCGCCAGCGCGCAGGATAGTGGAAACTATGGCTACACCTTC; V: TRBV4-3; D: NA; size: NA; J: TRBJ1-2
CDR3: CASSPQEGDGYTF; DNA: TGTGCCAGCAGCCCCCAGGAAGGGGATGGCTACACCTTC; V: TRBV4-2; D: NA; size: NA; J: TRBJ1-2
CDR3: CASSPQAGDRETQYF; DNA: TGTGCCAGCAGCCCCCAGGCGGGGGATCGAGAGACCCAGTACTTC; V: TRBV9; D: TRBD2; size: NA; J: TRBJ2-5
CDR3: CASSAGGAGDQETQYF; DNA: TGTGCCAGCAGCGCCGGGGGAGCGGGGGACCAAGAGACCCAGTACTTC; V: TRBV11-3; D: TRBD2; size: NA; J: TRBJ2-5
CDR3: CSGSSSGVYGYTF; DNA: TGCAGCGGTTCTTCCTCGGGGGTATATGGCTACACCTTC; V: TRBV29-1; D: NA; size: many; J: TRBJ1-2
CDR3: CASSVNSRVPLNEQYF; DNA: TGTGCCAGCAGCGTTAATTCCAGGGTCCCTCTCAACGAGCAGTACTTC; V: TRBV9; D: NA; size: few; J: TRBJ2-7
CDR3: CSIGQGVGGYTF; DNA: TGCAGCATTGGACAGGGAGTCGGAGGCTACACCTTC; V: TRBV29-1; D: TRBD1; size: few; J: TRBJ1-2
CDR3: CASSPRDRDTNTEAFF; DNA: TGTGCCAGCAGCCCCCGGGACAGGGATACGAACACTGAAGCCTTCTTT; V: TRBV2; D: TRBD1; size: once; J: TRBJ1-1
CDR3: CASTRSGGPGYTF; DNA: TGCGCCAGCACACGCTCGGGGGGCCCTGGCTACACCTTC; V: TRBV4-1; D: NA; size: NA; J: TRBJ1-2
CDR3: CASSAMTEETQYF; DNA: TGTGCCAGCAGTGCAATGACAGAAGAGACCCAGTACTTC; V: TRBV12-3/TRBV12-4; D: NA; size: NA; J: TRBJ2-5
CDR3: CASSFISGGIGTNEKLVF; DNA: TGTGCCAGCAGCTTTATCTCCGGGGGGATAGGGACTAATGAAAAACTGGTTTTT; V: TRBV5-6; D: NA; size: NA; J: TRBJ1-4
CDR3: CAISESTSGETQYF; DNA: TGTGCCATCAGTGAGTCCACTAGCGGCGAGACCCAGTACTTC; V: TRBV10-3; D: TRBD2; size: many; J: TRBJ2-5
CDR3: CASSLRWGDTEAFF; DNA: TGTGCCAGCAGCTTGAGGTGGGGGGACACTGAAGCTTTCTTT; V: TRBV5-5; D: NA; size: few; J: TRBJ1-1
CDR3: CASTPLHSYEQYF; DNA: TGTGCCAGCACCCCTTTGCATTCCTACGAGCAGTACTTC; V: TRBV24-1; D: NA; size: NA; J: TRBJ2-7
CDR3: CASRSGAENTEAFF; DNA: TGCGCCAGCAGGTCGGGGGCAGAGAACACTGAAGCTTTCTTT; V: TRBV5-1; D: NA; size: many; J: TRBJ1-1